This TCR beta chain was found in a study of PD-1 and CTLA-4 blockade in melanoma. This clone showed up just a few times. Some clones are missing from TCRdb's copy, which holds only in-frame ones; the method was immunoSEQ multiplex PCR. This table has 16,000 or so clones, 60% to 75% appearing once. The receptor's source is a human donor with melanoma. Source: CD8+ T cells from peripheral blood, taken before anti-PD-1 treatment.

Here the CDR3 reads CASSLTWDRVYNEQFF. The CDR3 nucleotides read TGTGCCAGCAGTTTAACTTGGGACAGGGTTTACAATGAGCAGTTCTTC. The chain recombines TRBV27 with TRBJ2-1; 9 bases are a match to TRBD1. Looked up from germline, CDR1 is MNHEY and CDR2 is SMNVEV (reference sequence). J gave up 4 bases and V 2 bases, and 6 bases lay outside the gene matches. The CDR3 length is 16 residues.